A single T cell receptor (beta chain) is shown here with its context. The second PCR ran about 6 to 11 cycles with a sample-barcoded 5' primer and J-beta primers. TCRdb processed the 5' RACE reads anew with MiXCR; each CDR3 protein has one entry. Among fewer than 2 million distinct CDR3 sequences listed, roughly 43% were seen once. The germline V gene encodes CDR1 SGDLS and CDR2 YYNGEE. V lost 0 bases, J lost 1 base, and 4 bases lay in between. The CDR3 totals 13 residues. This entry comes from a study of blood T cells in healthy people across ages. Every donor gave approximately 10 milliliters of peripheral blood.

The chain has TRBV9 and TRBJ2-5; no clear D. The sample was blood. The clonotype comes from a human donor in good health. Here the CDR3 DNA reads TGTGCCAGCAGCGTAGAGTCCCAAGAGACCCAGTACTTC. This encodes CASSVESQETQYF.